A selection of T cell receptor beta chains follows, all from one sample in a study of siplizumab effects on memory and regulatory T cells. The protocol was immunoSEQ multiplex PCR, while the TCRdb copy is restricted to in-frame clones and leaves out a portion. Of over 65,000 clones in the sample, approximately 95% were seen once. What was sequenced was CD8+ T cells sorted from blood. The receptors derive from a human donor in good health. Both conserved end residues are part of each CDR3. D genes are given only for firm matches. Size tells how often a clone was seen (once, few, many) or the class of an expanded clone, and some rows leave it out.

d_call: NA; j_call: TRBJ2-1; v_call: TRBV4-1; clone_size: NA; cdr3_aa: CASSQGQGQGEQFF; cdr3_nt: TGCGCCAGCAGCCAAGGCCAGGGGCAAGGGGAGCAGTTCTTC
d_call: NA; j_call: TRBJ1-2; v_call: TRBV29-1; clone_size: NA; cdr3_aa: CSGQWKLEGYTF; cdr3_nt: TGCAGCGGGCAATGGAAGCTGGAAGGCTACACCTTC
d_call: NA; j_call: TRBJ2-5; v_call: TRBV19; clone_size: NA; cdr3_aa: CASSIGSSTQETQYF; cdr3_nt: TGTGCCAGTAGTATTGGCAGCTCGACCCAAGAGACCCAGTACTTC
d_call: NA; j_call: TRBJ2-7; v_call: TRBV28; clone_size: NA; cdr3_aa: CASRYEQYF; cdr3_nt: TGTGCCAGCAGGTACGAGCAGTACTTC
d_call: NA; j_call: TRBJ2-1; v_call: TRBV7-2; clone_size: NA; cdr3_aa: CASSFKGAGGSDEQFF; cdr3_nt: TGTGCCAGCAGCTTTAAGGGGGCGGGAGGATCGGATGAGCAGTTCTTC
d_call: NA; j_call: TRBJ1-1; v_call: TRBV19; clone_size: NA; cdr3_aa: CASSPAGVGTEAFF; cdr3_nt: TGTGCCAGTAGCCCCGCGGGGGTGGGCACTGAAGCTTTCTTT
d_call: NA; j_call: TRBJ1-5; v_call: TRBV4-1; clone_size: NA; cdr3_aa: CASSQDAGGIGMPQHF; cdr3_nt: TGCGCCAGCAGCCAAGATGCGGGGGGGATAGGAATGCCCCAGCATTTT
d_call: NA; j_call: TRBJ2-7; v_call: TRBV27; clone_size: NA; cdr3_aa: CASSFSGLYEQYF; cdr3_nt: TGTGCCAGCAGTTTCTCCGGGCTCTACGAGCAGTACTTC
d_call: TRBD1; j_call: TRBJ2-5; v_call: TRBV7-9; clone_size: NA; cdr3_aa: CASSATGGGGGSGAGTQYF; cdr3_nt: TGTGCCAGCAGCGCGACAGGGGGCGGAGGTGGTAGCGGCGCGGGGACCCAGTACTTC
d_call: NA; j_call: TRBJ2-7; v_call: TRBV2; clone_size: NA; cdr3_aa: CASSKPGRRSYEQYF; cdr3_nt: TGTGCCAGCAGCAAACCGGGACGGAGATCCTACGAGCAGTACTTC
d_call: TRBD2; j_call: TRBJ2-3; v_call: TRBV14; clone_size: once; cdr3_aa: CASSRTTSGRDSDTQYF; cdr3_nt: TGTGCCAGCAGCCGGACAACTAGCGGGAGGGACTCAGATACGCAGTATTTT
d_call: NA; j_call: TRBJ1-5; v_call: TRBV2; clone_size: NA; cdr3_aa: CASSAYSSGGKWPQHF; cdr3_nt: TGTGCCAGCAGCGCGTACAGTTCGGGGGGCAAATGGCCCCAGCATTTT
d_call: NA; j_call: TRBJ2-1; v_call: TRBV19; clone_size: NA; cdr3_aa: CASGTTAYNEQFF; cdr3_nt: TGTGCCAGCGGGACAACCGCATACAATGAGCAGTTCTTC
d_call: NA; j_call: TRBJ2-6; v_call: TRBV27; clone_size: NA; cdr3_aa: CATGRLLSSGANVLTF; cdr3_nt: TGTGCCACAGGACGGTTACTAAGCTCTGGGGCCAACGTCCTGACTTTC
d_call: TRBD1; j_call: TRBJ2-7; v_call: TRBV6-5; clone_size: few; cdr3_aa: CASSYSDRGTYEQYF; cdr3_nt: TGTGCCAGCAGTTACTCAGACAGGGGGACCTACGAGCAGTACTTC
d_call: NA; j_call: TRBJ1-1; v_call: TRBV7-8; clone_size: once; cdr3_aa: CASSLARRREAFF; cdr3_nt: TGTGCCAGCAGCTTAGCGCGACGACGGGAAGCTTTCTTT
d_call: TRBD1; j_call: TRBJ1-2; v_call: TRBV19; clone_size: NA; cdr3_aa: CASSTSTGVGYTF; cdr3_nt: TGTGCCAGTAGTACGAGCACAGGGGTTGGCTACACCTTC
d_call: NA; j_call: TRBJ2-1; v_call: TRBV11-2; clone_size: NA; cdr3_aa: CASSLMGADNEQFF; cdr3_nt: TGTGCCAGCAGCTTAATGGGGGCGGACAATGAGCAGTTCTTC
d_call: NA; j_call: TRBJ2-4; v_call: TRBV9; clone_size: NA; cdr3_aa: CASSVGDVQIQYF; cdr3_nt: TGTGCCAGCAGCGTAGGGGATGTCCAGATTCAGTACTTC
d_call: NA; j_call: TRBJ2-2; v_call: TRBV18; clone_size: NA; cdr3_aa: CASSPYPGENTGELFF; cdr3_nt: TGTGCCAGCTCACCTTATCCAGGCGAGAACACCGGGGAGCTGTTTTTT
d_call: NA; j_call: TRBJ2-7; v_call: TRBV6-1; clone_size: NA; cdr3_aa: CASSEAGLWSSYEQYF; cdr3_nt: TGTGCCAGCAGTGAAGCGGGGCTCTGGAGCTCCTACGAGCAGTACTTC
d_call: NA; j_call: TRBJ1-3; v_call: TRBV7-9; clone_size: NA; cdr3_aa: CASSLIRSSGNTIYF; cdr3_nt: TGTGCCAGCAGCTTAATAAGAAGCTCTGGAAACACCATATATTTT
d_call: TRBD1; j_call: TRBJ2-1; v_call: TRBV29-1; clone_size: NA; cdr3_aa: CSVEGAGQAVYNEQFF; cdr3_nt: TGCAGCGTTGAAGGGGCGGGACAGGCGGTCTACAATGAGCAGTTCTTC
d_call: NA; j_call: TRBJ2-1; v_call: TRBV27; clone_size: NA; cdr3_aa: CASSLSRGIYNEQFF; cdr3_nt: TGTGCCAGCAGTTTATCCAGGGGAATTTACAATGAGCAGTTCTTC
d_call: TRBD1; j_call: TRBJ1-5; v_call: TRBV4-1; clone_size: NA; cdr3_aa: CASSQDWTGDINQPQHF; cdr3_nt: TGCGCCAGCAGCCAAGACTGGACAGGGGATATTAATCAGCCCCAGCATTTT
d_call: NA; j_call: TRBJ2-5; v_call: TRBV27; clone_size: NA; cdr3_aa: CASSFGGTQYF; cdr3_nt: TGTGCCAGCAGTTTTGGGGGGACCCAGTACTTC
d_call: NA; j_call: TRBJ2-7; v_call: TRBV19; clone_size: NA; cdr3_aa: CASSIAGNSYEQYF; cdr3_nt: TGTGCCAGTAGTATAGCGGGAAACTCCTACGAGCAGTACTTC
d_call: NA; j_call: TRBJ2-7; v_call: TRBV28; clone_size: NA; cdr3_aa: CASSSTADEQYF; cdr3_nt: TGTGCCAGCAGTTCCACAGCGGACGAGCAGTACTTC
d_call: NA; j_call: TRBJ2-3; v_call: TRBV9; clone_size: NA; cdr3_aa: CASSVGWGGGTDTQYF; cdr3_nt: TGTGCCAGCAGCGTAGGCTGGGGGGGCGGCACAGATACGCAGTATTTT
d_call: NA; j_call: TRBJ2-7; v_call: TRBV9; clone_size: NA; cdr3_aa: CASSVGTGPYEQYF; cdr3_nt: TGTGCCAGCAGCGTAGGCACTGGTCCCTACGAGCAGTACTTC
d_call: NA; j_call: TRBJ2-7; v_call: TRBV7-9; clone_size: NA; cdr3_aa: CASSLGSDEQYF; cdr3_nt: TGTGCCAGCAGCTTAGGAAGCGACGAGCAGTACTTC
d_call: TRBD2; j_call: TRBJ2-1; v_call: TRBV19; clone_size: NA; cdr3_aa: CASSIFTSGNNEQFF; cdr3_nt: TGTGCCAGTAGTATTTTCACTAGCGGGAACAATGAGCAGTTCTTC
d_call: TRBD1; j_call: TRBJ2-1; v_call: TRBV2; clone_size: NA; cdr3_aa: CARNRGNEQFF; cdr3_nt: TGTGCCAGGAACAGGGGGAATGAGCAGTTCTTC
d_call: TRBD2; j_call: TRBJ2-2; v_call: TRBV19; clone_size: NA; cdr3_aa: CASTDPGLAGVTGELFF; cdr3_nt: TGTGCCAGTACCGATCCGGGACTAGCGGGAGTCACCGGGGAGCTGTTTTTT
d_call: TRBD2; j_call: TRBJ2-5; v_call: TRBV30; clone_size: NA; cdr3_aa: CAWVGLAIETQYF; cdr3_nt: TGTGCCTGGGTCGGACTAGCCATCGAGACCCAGTACTTC
d_call: NA; j_call: TRBJ1-3; v_call: TRBV14; clone_size: NA; cdr3_aa: CASSQDLGIGNTIYF; cdr3_nt: TGTGCCAGCAGCCAAGATCTCGGGATTGGAAACACCATATATTTT
d_call: NA; j_call: TRBJ2-1; v_call: TRBV4-1; clone_size: NA; cdr3_aa: CASSQLNEQFF; cdr3_nt: TGCGCCAGCAGCCAATTGAATGAGCAGTTCTTC
d_call: NA; j_call: TRBJ2-1; v_call: TRBV7-8; clone_size: few; cdr3_aa: CASSLSQPKQFF; cdr3_nt: TGTGCCAGCAGCTTATCCCAACCGAAGCAGTTCTTC
d_call: NA; j_call: TRBJ1-2; v_call: TRBV29-1; clone_size: NA; cdr3_aa: CSVAGRLEYGYTF; cdr3_nt: TGCAGCGTTGCGGGCAGGTTGGAGTATGGCTACACCTTC
d_call: NA; j_call: TRBJ1-5; v_call: TRBV27; clone_size: NA; cdr3_aa: CASSYRDSQPQHF; cdr3_nt: TGTGCCAGCAGTTACAGGGATAGTCAGCCCCAGCATTTT
d_call: NA; j_call: TRBJ2-1; v_call: TRBV19; clone_size: NA; cdr3_aa: CASSIFGDLYNEQFF; cdr3_nt: TGTGCCAGTAGTATTTTTGGGGACTTATACAATGAGCAGTTCTTC
d_call: NA; j_call: TRBJ1-1; v_call: TRBV4-1; clone_size: NA; cdr3_aa: CASSRGDRTEAFF; cdr3_nt: TGCGCCAGCAGCCGAGGGGATCGCACTGAAGCTTTCTTT
d_call: NA; j_call: TRBJ2-1; v_call: TRBV6-1; clone_size: NA; cdr3_aa: CATRGGPSSYNEQFF; cdr3_nt: TGTGCCACCAGGGGCGGACCGAGCTCCTACAATGAGCAGTTCTTC